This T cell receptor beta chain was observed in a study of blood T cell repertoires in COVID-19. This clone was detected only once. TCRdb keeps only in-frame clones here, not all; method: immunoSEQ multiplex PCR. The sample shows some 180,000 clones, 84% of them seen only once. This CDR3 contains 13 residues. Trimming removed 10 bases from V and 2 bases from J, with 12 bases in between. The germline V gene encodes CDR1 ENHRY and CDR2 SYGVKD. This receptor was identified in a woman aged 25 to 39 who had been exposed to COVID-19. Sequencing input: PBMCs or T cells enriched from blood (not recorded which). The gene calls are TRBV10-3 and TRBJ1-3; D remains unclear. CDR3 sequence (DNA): TGTGCCAACGGGCGGGCCCCTGGAAACACCATATATTTT. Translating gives CANGRAPGNTIYF.